This entry describes one T cell receptor (beta chain). Its antigen remains unidentified. Base quality data are lacking; no much larger clone is found one base away. In total, 666 healthy bone marrow donors made up the cohort. All cohort members were sampled while nominally healthy, although unrecorded immune exposures were likely present. The donor tested CMV seropositive and was one of the 289 seropositive cohort members. Each donor provided a peripheral blood sample, and peripheral blood mononuclear cells were used for TCR beta sequencing. The Qiagen DNeasy Blood Extraction Kit was used to extract genomic DNA from the blood cell samples. These data come from a study of cytomegalovirus exposure and HLA in healthy donors (dated by TCRdb to the late 2010s). Study-wide context: According to an earlier analysis of a few hundred of the donors, 150 million to 200 million T cells yielded 90 million to 140 million unique TCR beta sequences and approximately 280 Gb of sequence data. An early release covering around 630 HLA-typed donors comprised approximately 290 gigabases of sequencing data and around 80 million unique TCR sequences. Among the 398 genotyped donors, around 81% belonged to the genetic ancestry cluster associated with self-reported Caucasian donors. The study aimed to test whether signatures of past pathogen exposure could be identified by cataloging public T cell receptors. The study profiled the T cell repertoires of more than 500 subjects by immunosequencing and related them to cytomegalovirus serostatus. Besides the first cohort of roughly 700 subjects, a separate validation cohort made up of 95 to 150 different subjects was used. High-throughput TCR immunosequencing, statistical association of individual TCRs with disease status, and machine learning were combined to predict cytomegalovirus infection status. In a later analysis, previously published TCR beta repertoires from several hundred donors were re-analyzed and high-resolution HLA genotyping was added so that TCR occurrence patterns could be studied. The later analysis used no new phenotypic data to find candidate immune exposures, relying instead on TCR beta sequences and their occurrence across donors. An earlier analysis of 587 of the donors used high-throughput TCR beta sequencing to judge whether each TCR beta V gene segment behaved as functional or pseudogenic. Donor age, sex, ethnicity and CMV serostatus were compiled together with the repertoire data. Genome-wide SNP genotypes for about 55% of the roughly 670 donors were used in a later genetic analysis, which treated that subset as a discovery cohort. Every repertoire in the discovery cohort had been generated on one and the same sequencing platform. HLA typing covered class I and class II loci at four-digit resolution. Typing coverage differed by locus: A, B, C, DRB1 and DQB1 were typed in roughly 620-630 donors, DQA1 in about 500, DPA1 in some 610, and DPB1 in approximately 450. Because of strong linkage in the cohort, 4 to 6 DR-DQ haplotypes were treated as single units for association and clustering. Across some 400 genotyped donors of the cohort, an average of approximately 240,000 unique TCR beta nucleotide sequences per donor were sequenced, and 15% to 20% of those sequences were non-productive.

The library relied on the immunoSEQ multiplex PCR assay. For the multiplex PCR, a mixture combining 60 forward primers for TCR Vbeta segments and 13 reverse primers for TCR Jbeta segments was used. Amplification of the CDR3 region of rearranged TCR beta genes was performed with a multiplex PCR assay on genomic DNA. On the Illumina HiSeq System, the amplified TCR beta libraries were sequenced as 87-base-pair reads. Turning to the authors' computational methods: In a later analysis, 70 million to 95 million unique TCR beta chains were counted across the 500 to 700 repertoires, and roughly 11 million of these chains were shared by at least two donors. Raw reads were error-corrected and collapsed into unique sequences by a nearest-neighbor algorithm in which closely related sequences were merged to remove PCR and sequencing errors. Alignment of CDR3 sequences to IMGT reference sequences was used to assign V, D and J gene segments. For a sequence to be retained, a match of at least six nucleotides to both a V gene segment and a J gene segment was required. A rearrangement was called productive if the CDR3 had no stop codons and remained in frame with V and J, and every other rearrangement was called non-productive. CDR3 was defined by IMGT convention, running from the second conserved V-encoded cysteine to the conserved J-encoded phenylalanine. In an earlier analysis of roughly 580 of the donors, sequences lacking an unambiguous match to a single V gene segment were excluded. An earlier analysis of 587 of the donors classified V segments as functional when productive rearrangements were above 56.7% and as segregating when the standard deviation between donors was above 5%. A statistical classification framework was built to diagnose cytomegalovirus status from the catalog of TCR beta chain sequences. In a later analysis, TCR nucleotide sequences were compared against IMGT/GENE-DB human TR gene sequences so that V and J genes could be assigned. A later analysis assigned CDR3 sequences and most-parsimonious VDJ recombination scenarios with the TCRdist pipeline. In a later analysis, every TCR beta chain was defined by the combination of its CDR3 amino acid sequence and its V-gene family, and reads without a unique V-gene family were dropped. To address suspected cross-contamination and a sequencing artifact, a later analysis removed under 600 highly shared, low-generation-probability nucleotide sequences. In a later analysis, a clonal expansion index for each public chain was calculated from normalized within-repertoire ranks of inferred template counts. Generation probabilities in a later analysis came from a VDJ recombination model fitted to out-of-frame rearrangements, and those results were checked against IGoR. Hypergeometric tests were used in a later analysis to score TCR-TCR, TCR-HLA and TCR-CMV co-occurrence, with a repertoire-size bias correction applied to the TCR pairs. In a later analysis, false discovery rates were estimated by permuting HLA or CMV assignments 20 times. In a later analysis, co-occurring TCRs were grouped using DBSCAN, with TCRdist sequence similarity added in when clustering inside HLA-allele-positive subsets. Repertoires with fewer than 30,000 or more than 120,000 public chains, plus five repertoires with anomalous nucleotide sharing, were excluded from co-occurrence clustering. Sourced from immuneACCESS, this table was stored by TCRdb with only in-frame sequences that have V and J called. A share of the clones is absent; for the studies checked, an unresolved V gene accounts for under half, and the remainder has no known explanation. The V and J calls and clone size are taken from that table; D and trimming were inferred from the DNA. The sample table contains 95,000 to 150,000 clones; only one count was recorded for 70% to 80% of them. The top ten clonotypes cover around 2.7% of the sample.

V lost 2 bases and J lost 7 bases, and the count of bases not matched to a germline gene is 5. CDR1 and CDR2 were assigned from the germline V gene as MNHEY and SVGAGI. Including cysteine and phenylalanine, the CDR3 has 15 amino acids. Only the CDR3 DNA is retained, 45 bases long and in frame from the first base. General findings and caveats noted by the study authors: Several of the top co-occurrence clusters appeared to be linked to parvovirus B19, influenza, CMV and Epstein-Barr virus, according to a later analysis. A later analysis found that TCR association rates varied across HLA loci, with DRB1 alleles showing the most associated TCRs and HLA-C alleles the fewest. The earlier analysis of a few hundred of the donors excluded fewer than 20 rarely observed V segments, including chromosome 9 orphons, because counts were too low. Assigning TCR associations to individual alleles was difficult when HLA alleles, especially DR and DQ, strongly co-occurred. Linkage disequilibrium might explain the correlated functional status among segregating V segments, but an unknown experimental factor could not be ruled out. Only TCR beta chains were sequenced in this cohort, and the absence of alpha or paired-chain data limited detectable features. In a later analysis, 16,951 TCR beta sequences were associated with specific HLA alleles at a false discovery rate of 0.05. A further reported finding was that TCR beta sequences accurately predicted the HLA-A and HLA-B alleles for most subjects in the first cohort. In a later genetic analysis, a missense DCLRE1C variant was associated with V-gene and J-gene trimming of TCR beta chains, and the association was replicated in an independent cohort. Across donors, most TCR sequences were observed very rarely, whereas some public TCRs were present in many individuals. Immune exposure information for the cohort was limited to CMV serostatus. A group of highly shared sequence variants was considered likely to be a technical artifact of the sequencing pipeline. The classifier was reported to diagnose cytomegalovirus status with high specificity and sensitivity in both the original and validation cohorts. Sequencing depth was assumed to be roughly uniform across donors in the presence/absence analyses, though that assumption may not hold. The authors suggested that the approach could potentially be generalized to other disease states and immunological phenotypes. In a later analysis, most CMV-associated TCR beta chains were found to appear HLA-restricted, with HLA associations seemingly driven largely by CMV exposure. In an earlier analysis of under 600 of the donors, most TCR beta V segments were observed in productive rearrangements about 87% or about 30% of the time, broadly matching IMGT annotations. Because some donors lacked HLA typing at each locus, the association tests relied only on the typed subset. In vitro tests confirmed that three of the cytomegalovirus-associated TCR beta chains recognize cytomegalovirus antigens. Compared with equally common non-associated chains, HLA-associated TCR beta chains in a later analysis were more clonally expanded and had lower generation probabilities. A total of 150 to 200 TCR beta chains were listed by the study as associated with cytomegalovirus. The 87-base-pair reads could not distinguish some IMGT-functional V segments, including TRBV6-2 and TRBV6-3, so those segments were excluded. According to a later genetic analysis, donors in an Asian-associated ancestry cluster had fewer N-insertions in productive TCRs than the approximately 630-donor mean.

Sequencing was done on a sample of PBMCs. The receptor was isolated from a woman in her 40s in good health and CMV-seropositive. Recombination connected TRBV6-5 to TRBJ1-6; TRBD1 aligns with 7 central bases. The DNA sequence is as follows: TGTGCCAGCAGTTACACCCGGGACAGCAATTCACCCCTCCACTTT. The resulting protein is CASSYTRDSNSPLHF.